This note documents a single T cell receptor beta chain sequence. The target antigen is unknown. One junction end disagrees with the germline gene, perhaps due to a read error. This entry comes from a study of T cell responses to AZD1222 COVID-19 vaccine. Whole-study results and caveats: Nearly half of spike-specific TCRs reportedly target unmutated variant regions. Most donors were white British, females outnumbered males, and clonal diversity was possibly underestimated. Repertoires were obtained solely post-peak T cell response. Along spike, vaccine-associated CD4 TCRs were found throughout, with dominance at 160-218 and 743-854.

Sequencing was performed with immunoSEQ multiplex PCR; in TCRdb, only in-frame clones are kept and a portion is missing. The sample carries 130,000 to 150,000 clones, roughly nine tenths recorded once. The TCR sequence derives from an adult in good health. The sample here was peripheral blood, taken on day 0 of AZD1222 vaccination.

The CDR3 sequence: CASSPRSRDPMWIF. The CDR3 region has the DNA TGTGCCAGCAGTCCAAGGAGCCGGGACCCAATGTGGATCTTT. The chain recombines TRBV28 with TRBJ1-1, with D possibly being TRBD1 (5 bases). Germline V CDR1 and CDR2: MDHEN, SYDVKM. The CDR3 sequence is 14 residues long.